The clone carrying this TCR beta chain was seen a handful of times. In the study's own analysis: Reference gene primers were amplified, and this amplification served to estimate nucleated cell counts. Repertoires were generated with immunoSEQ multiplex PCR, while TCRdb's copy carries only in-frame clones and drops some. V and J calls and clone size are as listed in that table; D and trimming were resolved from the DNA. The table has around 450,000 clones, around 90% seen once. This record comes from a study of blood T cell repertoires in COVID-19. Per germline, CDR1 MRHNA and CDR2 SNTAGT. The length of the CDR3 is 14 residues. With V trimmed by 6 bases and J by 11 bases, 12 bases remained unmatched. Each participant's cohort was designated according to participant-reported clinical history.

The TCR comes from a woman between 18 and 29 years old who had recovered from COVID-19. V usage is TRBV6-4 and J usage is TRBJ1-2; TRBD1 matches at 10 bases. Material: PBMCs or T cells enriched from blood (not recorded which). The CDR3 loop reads CASRDTDRGSRYTF. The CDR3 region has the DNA TGTGCCAGCAGGGATACGGACAGGGGGTCTCGGTACACCTTC.